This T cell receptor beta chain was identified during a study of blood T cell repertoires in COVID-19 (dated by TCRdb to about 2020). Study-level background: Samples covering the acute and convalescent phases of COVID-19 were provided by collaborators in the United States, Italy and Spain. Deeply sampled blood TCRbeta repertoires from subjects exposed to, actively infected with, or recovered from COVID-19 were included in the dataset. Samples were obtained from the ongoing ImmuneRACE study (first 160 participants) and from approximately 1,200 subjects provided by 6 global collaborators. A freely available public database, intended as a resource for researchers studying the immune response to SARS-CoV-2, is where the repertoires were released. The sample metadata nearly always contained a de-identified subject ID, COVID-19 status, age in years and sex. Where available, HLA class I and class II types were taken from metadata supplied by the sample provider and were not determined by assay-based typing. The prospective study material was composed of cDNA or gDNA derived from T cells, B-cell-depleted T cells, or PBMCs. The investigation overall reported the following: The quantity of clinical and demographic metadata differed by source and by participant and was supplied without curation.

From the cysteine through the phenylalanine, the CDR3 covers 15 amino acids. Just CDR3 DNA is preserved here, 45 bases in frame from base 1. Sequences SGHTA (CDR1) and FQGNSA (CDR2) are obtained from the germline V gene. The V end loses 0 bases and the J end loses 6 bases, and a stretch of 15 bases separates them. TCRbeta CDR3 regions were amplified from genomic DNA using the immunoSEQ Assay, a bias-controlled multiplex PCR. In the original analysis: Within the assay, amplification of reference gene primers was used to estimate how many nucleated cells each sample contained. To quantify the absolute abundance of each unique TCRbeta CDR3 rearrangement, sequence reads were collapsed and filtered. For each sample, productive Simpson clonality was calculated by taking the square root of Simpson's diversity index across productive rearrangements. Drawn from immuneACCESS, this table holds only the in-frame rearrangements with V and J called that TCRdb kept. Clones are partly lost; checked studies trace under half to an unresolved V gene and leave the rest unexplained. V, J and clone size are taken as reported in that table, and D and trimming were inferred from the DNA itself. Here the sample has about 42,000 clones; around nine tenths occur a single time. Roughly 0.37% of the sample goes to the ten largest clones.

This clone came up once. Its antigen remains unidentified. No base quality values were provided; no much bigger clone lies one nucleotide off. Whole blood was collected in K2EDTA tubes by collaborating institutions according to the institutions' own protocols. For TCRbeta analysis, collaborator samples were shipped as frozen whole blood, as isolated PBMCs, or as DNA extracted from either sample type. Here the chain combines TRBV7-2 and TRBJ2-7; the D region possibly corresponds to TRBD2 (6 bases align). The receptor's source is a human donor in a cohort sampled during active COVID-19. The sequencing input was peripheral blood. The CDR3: CASSLAYDKGGEQYF. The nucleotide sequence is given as TGTGCCAGCAGCTTAGCGTACGATAAGGGAGGCGAGCAGTACTTC.